The clone carrying this T cell receptor beta chain appeared a few times. Its antigen remains unknown. These data belong to a study of T cells in Graves' hyperthyroidism and ophthalmopathy. Study conclusions and caveats: From stable hyperthyroidism, ophthalmopathy was set apart by a 13 V-J model.

Amplified regions were TCR beta CDR3 sequences from RNA transcripts. First-round RT-PCR targeting the TCR CDR3 was performed with the HTBI primer set. TCRdb analysed the multiplex PCR reads with MiXCR anew, one entry per CDR3 protein. The table includes roughly 110,000 distinct CDR3 sequences, about a sixth detected once. The material sequenced was blood. The source of this sequence is a woman aged 45-65 years with Graves' hyperthyroidism.

CDR3 protein: CASSKGGSGRNTEAFF. The DNA of the CDR3 is TGTGCCAGCAGCAAAGGGGGGTCAGGACGGAACACTGAAGCTTTCTTT. The chain carries TRBV2 and TRBJ1-1; TRBD1 is a possible D gene (6 bases). Trimming cost V 6 bases and J 1 base, with 18 bases left between them. There are 16 residues in the CDR3. CDR1 is SNHLY and CDR2 is FYNNEI in the germline V gene. Using reference TRBV2 and TRBJ1-1 for the parts outside the CDR3, the full variable domain is EPEVTQTPSHQVTQMGQEVILRCVPISNHLYFYWYRQILGQKVEFLVSFYNNEISEKSEIFDDQFSVERPDGSNFTLKIRSTKLEDSAMYFCASSKGGSGRNTEAFFGQGTRLTVV.